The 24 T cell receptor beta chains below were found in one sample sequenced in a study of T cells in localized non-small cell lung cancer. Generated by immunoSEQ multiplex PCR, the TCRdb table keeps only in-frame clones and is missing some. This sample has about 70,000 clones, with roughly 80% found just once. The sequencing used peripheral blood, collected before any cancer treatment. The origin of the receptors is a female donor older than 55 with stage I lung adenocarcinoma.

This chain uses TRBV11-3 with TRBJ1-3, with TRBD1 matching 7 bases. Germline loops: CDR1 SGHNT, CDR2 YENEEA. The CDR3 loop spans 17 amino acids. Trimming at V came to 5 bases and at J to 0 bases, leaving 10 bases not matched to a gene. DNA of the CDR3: TGTGCCAGCAGCGGCCCCGGGACAGAAAGCTCTGGAAACACCATATATTTT. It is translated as CASSGPGTESSGNTIYF. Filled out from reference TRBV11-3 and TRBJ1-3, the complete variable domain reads EAGVVQSPRYKIIEKKQPVAFWCNPISGHNTLYWYLQNLGQGPELLIRYENEEAVDDSQLPKDRFSAERLKGVDSTLKIQPAELGDSAVYLCASSGPGTESSGNTIYFGEGSWLTVV.

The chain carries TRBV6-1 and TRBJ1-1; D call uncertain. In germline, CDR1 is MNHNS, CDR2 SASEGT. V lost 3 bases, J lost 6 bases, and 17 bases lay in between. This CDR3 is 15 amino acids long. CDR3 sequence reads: CASSDRGRRMPEAFF. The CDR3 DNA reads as TGTGCCAGCAGTGATCGCGGCAGAAGAATGCCTGAAGCTTTCTTT.

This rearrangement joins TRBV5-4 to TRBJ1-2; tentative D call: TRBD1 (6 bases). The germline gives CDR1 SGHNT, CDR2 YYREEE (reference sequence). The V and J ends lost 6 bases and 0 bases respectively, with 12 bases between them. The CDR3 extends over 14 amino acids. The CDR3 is CASTRQASNYGYTF. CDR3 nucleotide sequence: TGTGCCAGCACCAGACAGGCGTCTAACTATGGCTACACCTTC.

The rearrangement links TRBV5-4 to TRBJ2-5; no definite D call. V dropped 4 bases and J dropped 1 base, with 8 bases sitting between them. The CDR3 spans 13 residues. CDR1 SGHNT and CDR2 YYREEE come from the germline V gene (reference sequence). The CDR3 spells CASSPDAQETQYF. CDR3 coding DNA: TGTGCCAGCAGCCCGGATGCCCAAGAGACCCAGTACTTC.

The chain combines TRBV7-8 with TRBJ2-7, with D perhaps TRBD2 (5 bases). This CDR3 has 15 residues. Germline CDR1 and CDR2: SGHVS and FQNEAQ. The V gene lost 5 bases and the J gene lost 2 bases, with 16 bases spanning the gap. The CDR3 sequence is CASSLTLEAAYEQYF. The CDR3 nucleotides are TGTGCCAGCAGCCTGACCTTGGAGGCGGCCTACGAGCAGTACTTC.

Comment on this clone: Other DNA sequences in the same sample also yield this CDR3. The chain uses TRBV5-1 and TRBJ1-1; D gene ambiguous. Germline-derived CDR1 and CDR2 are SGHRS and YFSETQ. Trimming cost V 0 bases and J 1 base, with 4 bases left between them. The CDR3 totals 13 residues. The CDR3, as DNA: TGCGCCAGCAGCTTGGATAGGAACACTGAAGCTTTCTTT. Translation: CASSLDRNTEAFF.

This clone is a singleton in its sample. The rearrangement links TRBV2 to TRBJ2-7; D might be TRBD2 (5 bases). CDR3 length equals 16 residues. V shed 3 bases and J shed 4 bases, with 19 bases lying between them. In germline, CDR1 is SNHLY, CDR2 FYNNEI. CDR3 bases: TGTGCCAGCAGTGATGCCAGATCCGCCAGAGGGTACGAGCAGTACTTC. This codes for CASSDARSARGYEQYF.

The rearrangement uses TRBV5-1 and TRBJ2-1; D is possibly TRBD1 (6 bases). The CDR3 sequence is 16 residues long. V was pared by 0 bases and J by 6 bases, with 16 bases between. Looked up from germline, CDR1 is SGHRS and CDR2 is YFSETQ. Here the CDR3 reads CASSLGPGVKINEQFF. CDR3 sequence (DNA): TGCGCCAGCAGCTTGGGTCCAGGGGTTAAGATCAATGAGCAGTTCTTC.

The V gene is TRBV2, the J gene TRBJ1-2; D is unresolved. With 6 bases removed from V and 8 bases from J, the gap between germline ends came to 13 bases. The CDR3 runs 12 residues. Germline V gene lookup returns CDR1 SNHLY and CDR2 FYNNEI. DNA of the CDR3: TGTGCCAGCAGAGGAGGATTTTGGGGCTACACCTTC. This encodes CASRGGFWGYTF.

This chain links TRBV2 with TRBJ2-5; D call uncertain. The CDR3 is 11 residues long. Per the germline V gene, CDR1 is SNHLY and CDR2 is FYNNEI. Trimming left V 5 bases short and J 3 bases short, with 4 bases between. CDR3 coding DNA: TGTGCCAGCAGTCGGGAAGAGACCCAGTACTTC. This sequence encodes CASSREETQYF.

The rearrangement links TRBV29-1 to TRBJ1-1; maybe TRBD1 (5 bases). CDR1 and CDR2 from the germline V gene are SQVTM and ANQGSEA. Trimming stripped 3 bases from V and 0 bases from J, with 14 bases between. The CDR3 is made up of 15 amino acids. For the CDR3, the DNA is TGCAGCGTTGACGGTCAGGGTTCCATGAACACTGAAGCTTTCTTT. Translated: CSVDGQGSMNTEAFF. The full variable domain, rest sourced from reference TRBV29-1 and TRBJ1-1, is SAVISQKPSRDICQRGTSLTIQCQVDSQVTMMFWYRQQPGQSLTLIATANQGSEATYESGFVIDKFPISRPNLTFSTLTVSNMSPEDSSIYLCSVDGQGSMNTEAFFGQGTRLTVV.

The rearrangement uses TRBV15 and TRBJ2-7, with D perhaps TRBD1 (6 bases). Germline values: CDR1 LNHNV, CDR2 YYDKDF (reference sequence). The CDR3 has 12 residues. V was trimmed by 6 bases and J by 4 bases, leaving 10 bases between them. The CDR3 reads CATRGDTYEQYF. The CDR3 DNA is TGTGCCACCAGGGGGGACACGTACGAGCAGTACTTC.

CDR3: CASSLAEGANTGELFF. The CDR3 DNA follows: TGTGCCAGCAGCTTAGCGGAGGGCGCGAACACCGGGGAGCTGTTTTTT. J is TRBJ2-2 and V is TRBV7-2; tentatively, D is TRBD2 (6 bases). CDR1 SGHTA and CDR2 FQGNSA come from the germline V gene. The V end was cut by 0 bases, the J end by 0 bases, with 8 bases between. CDR3 length equals 16 residues.

The CDR3 bases are TGCGCCAGCAGCAGGGAACAGGGGGAGTCCTACAATGAGCAGTTCTTC. Translation: CASSREQGESYNEQFF. This chain uses TRBV4-1 with TRBJ2-1; 8 bases line up with TRBD1. This CDR3 is 16 amino acids long. The V and J ends lost 5 bases and 1 base, in that order; junction bases with no gene match: 7. The germline CDR1 and CDR2 sequences are MGHRA and YSYEKL.

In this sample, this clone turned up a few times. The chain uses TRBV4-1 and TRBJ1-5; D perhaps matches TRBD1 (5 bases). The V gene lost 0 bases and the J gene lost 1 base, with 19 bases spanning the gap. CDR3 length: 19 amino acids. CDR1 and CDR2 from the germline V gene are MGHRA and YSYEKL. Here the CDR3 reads CASSQEVVVRDSSNQPQHF. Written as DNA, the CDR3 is TGCGCCAGCAGCCAAGAAGTAGTGGTCAGGGATTCCAGCAATCAGCCCCAGCATTTT.

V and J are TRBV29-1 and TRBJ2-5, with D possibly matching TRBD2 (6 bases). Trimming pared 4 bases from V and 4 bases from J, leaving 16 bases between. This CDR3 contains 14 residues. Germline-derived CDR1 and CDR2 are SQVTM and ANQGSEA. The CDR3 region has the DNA TGCAGCGTTGGGGAGGCGGGGACCCCAGAGACCCAGTACTTC. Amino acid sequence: CSVGEAGTPETQYF.

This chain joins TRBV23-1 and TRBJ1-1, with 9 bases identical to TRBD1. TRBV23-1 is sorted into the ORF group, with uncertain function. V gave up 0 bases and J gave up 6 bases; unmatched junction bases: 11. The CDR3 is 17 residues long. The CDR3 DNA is TGCGCCAGCAGTCAATCCCCGGGACAGGGAGGGCTCCCTGAAGCTTTCTTT. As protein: CASSQSPGQGGLPEAFF.

The CDR3 reads CASSTREGPDTQYF. CDR3 nucleotide sequence: TGTGCCAGCAGCACACGGGAGGGCCCCGATACGCAGTATTTT. The chain recombines TRBV7-3 with TRBJ2-3; TRBD2 agrees at 8 bases. J was trimmed by 6 bases and V by 5 bases; bases with no gene match: 7. From germline, CDR1 is SGHTA and CDR2 FQGTGA. This CDR3 comprises 14 residues.

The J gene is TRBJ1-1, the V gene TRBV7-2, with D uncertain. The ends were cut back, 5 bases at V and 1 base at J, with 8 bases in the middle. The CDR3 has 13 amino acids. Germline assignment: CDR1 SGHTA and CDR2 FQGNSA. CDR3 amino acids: CASSLRQNTEAFF. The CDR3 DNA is TGTGCCAGCAGCCTCCGACAGAACACTGAAGCTTTCTTT.

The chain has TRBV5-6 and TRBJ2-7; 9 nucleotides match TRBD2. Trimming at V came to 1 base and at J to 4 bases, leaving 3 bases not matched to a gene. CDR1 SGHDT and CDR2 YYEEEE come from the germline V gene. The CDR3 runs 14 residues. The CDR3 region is CASSLPSGNYEQYF. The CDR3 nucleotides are TGTGCCAGCAGCTTGCCTAGCGGGAATTACGAGCAGTACTTC.

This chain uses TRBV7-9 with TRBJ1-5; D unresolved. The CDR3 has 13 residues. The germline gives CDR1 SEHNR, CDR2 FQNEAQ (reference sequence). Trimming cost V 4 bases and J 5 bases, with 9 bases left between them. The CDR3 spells CASSYEPYQPQHF. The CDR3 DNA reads TGTGCCAGCAGCTATGAACCTTATCAGCCCCAGCATTTT.

CDR3 nucleotides: TGTGCCAGTAGCCCAACCCGGGACTGGAGCTCTGGGGCCAACGTCCTGACTTTC. Its translation is CASSPTRDWSSGANVLTF. The chain joins TRBV19 to TRBJ2-6; weak D call: TRBD2 (6 bases). V was shortened by 6 bases and J by 0 bases, with 18 bases between the two germline ends. CDR3 length: 18 amino acids. Germline loops: CDR1 LNHDA, CDR2 SQIVND (reference sequence).

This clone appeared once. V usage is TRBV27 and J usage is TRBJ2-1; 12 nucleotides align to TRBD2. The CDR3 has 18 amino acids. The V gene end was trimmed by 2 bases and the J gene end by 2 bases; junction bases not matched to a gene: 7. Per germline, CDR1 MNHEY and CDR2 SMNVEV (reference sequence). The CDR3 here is CASSLIVTSGSTYNEQFF. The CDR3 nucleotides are TGTGCCAGCAGTTTAATAGTGACTAGCGGGAGCACCTACAATGAGCAGTTCTTC.

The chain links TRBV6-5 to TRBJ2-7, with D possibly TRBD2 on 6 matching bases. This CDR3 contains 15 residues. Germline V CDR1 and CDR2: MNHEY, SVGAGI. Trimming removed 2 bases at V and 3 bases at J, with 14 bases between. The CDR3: CASSYMAGRSYEQYF. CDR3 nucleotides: TGTGCCAGCAGTTACATGGCAGGGAGGAGCTACGAGCAGTACTTC.